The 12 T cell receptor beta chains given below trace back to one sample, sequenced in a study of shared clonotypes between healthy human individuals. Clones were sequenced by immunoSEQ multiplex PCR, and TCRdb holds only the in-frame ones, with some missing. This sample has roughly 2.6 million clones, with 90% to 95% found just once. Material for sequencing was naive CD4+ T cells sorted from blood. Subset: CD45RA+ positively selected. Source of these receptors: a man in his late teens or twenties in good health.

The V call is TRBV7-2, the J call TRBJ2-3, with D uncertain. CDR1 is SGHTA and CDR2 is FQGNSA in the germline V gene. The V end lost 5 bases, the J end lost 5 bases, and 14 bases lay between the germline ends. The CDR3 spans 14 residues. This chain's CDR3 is CASSASLVEDTQYF. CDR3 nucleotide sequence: TGTGCCAGCAGCGCCTCCCTAGTAGAAGATACGCAGTATTTT.

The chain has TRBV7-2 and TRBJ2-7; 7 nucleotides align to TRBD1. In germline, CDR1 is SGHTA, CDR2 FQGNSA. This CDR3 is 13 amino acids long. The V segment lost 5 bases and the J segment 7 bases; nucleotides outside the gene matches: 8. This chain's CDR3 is CASSRRGRGEQYF. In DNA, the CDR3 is TGTGCCAGCAGCCGCCGGGGCAGGGGGGAGCAGTACTTC.

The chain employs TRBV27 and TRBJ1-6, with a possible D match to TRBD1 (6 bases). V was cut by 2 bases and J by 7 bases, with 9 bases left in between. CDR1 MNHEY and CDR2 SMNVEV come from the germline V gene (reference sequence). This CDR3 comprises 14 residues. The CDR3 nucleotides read TGTGCCAGCAGTTTACGAGGGGGGAATTCACCCCTCCACTTT. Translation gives CASSLRGGNSPLHF.

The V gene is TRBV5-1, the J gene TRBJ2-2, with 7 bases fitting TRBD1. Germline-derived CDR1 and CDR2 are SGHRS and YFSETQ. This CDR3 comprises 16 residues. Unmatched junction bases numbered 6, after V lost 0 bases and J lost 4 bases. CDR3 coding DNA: TGCGCCAGCAGCTTGGAGGGACAGACCCGCACCGGGGAGCTGTTTTTT. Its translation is CASSLEGQTRTGELFF.

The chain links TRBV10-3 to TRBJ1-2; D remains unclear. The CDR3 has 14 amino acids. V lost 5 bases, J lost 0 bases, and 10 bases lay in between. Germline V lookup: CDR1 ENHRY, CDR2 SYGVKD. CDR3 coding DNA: TGTGCCATCAGTACCGGGAGCACTAACTATGGCTACACCTTC. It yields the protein CAISTGSTNYGYTF.

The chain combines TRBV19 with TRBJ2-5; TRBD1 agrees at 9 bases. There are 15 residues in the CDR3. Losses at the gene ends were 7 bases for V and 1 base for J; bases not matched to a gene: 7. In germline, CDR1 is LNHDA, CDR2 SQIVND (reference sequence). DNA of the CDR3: TGTGCCAGTAATGCCGGGACAGGGCCCCAAGAGACCCAGTACTTC. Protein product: CASNAGTGPQETQYF.

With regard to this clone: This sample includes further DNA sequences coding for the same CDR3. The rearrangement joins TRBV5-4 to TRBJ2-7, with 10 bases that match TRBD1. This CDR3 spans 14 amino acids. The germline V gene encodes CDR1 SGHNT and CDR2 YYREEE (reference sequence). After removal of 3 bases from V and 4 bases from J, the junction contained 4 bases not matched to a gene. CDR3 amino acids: CASSSGQGGYEQYF. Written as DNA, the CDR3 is TGTGCCAGCAGCTCTGGACAGGGGGGATACGAGCAGTACTTC.

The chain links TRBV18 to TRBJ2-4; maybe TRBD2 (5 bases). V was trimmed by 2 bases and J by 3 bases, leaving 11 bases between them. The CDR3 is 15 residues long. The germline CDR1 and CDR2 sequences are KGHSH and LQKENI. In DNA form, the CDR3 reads TGTGCCAGCTCACCAGAGAACGGGGTCAAAAACATTCAGTACTTC. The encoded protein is CASSPENGVKNIQYF.

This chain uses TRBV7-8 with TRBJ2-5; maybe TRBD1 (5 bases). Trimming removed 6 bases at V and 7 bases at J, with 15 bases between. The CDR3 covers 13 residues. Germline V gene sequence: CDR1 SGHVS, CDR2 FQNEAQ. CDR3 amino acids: CASSNRAQGTQYF. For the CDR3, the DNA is TGTGCCAGCAGTAACCGGGCCCAGGGGACCCAGTACTTC.

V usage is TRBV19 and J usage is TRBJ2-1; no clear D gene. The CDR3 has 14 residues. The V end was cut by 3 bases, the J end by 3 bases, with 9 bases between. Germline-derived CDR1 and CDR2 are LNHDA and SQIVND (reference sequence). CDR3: CASSMGLNYNEQFF. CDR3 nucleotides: TGTGCCAGTAGTATGGGCCTGAACTACAATGAGCAGTTCTTC.

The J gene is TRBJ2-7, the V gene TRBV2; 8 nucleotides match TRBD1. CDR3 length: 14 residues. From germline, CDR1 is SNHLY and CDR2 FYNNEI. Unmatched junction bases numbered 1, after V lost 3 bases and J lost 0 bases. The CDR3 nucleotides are TGTGCCAGCAGTGACCAGGGGGCCTCCTACGAGCAGTACTTC. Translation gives CASSDQGASYEQYF.

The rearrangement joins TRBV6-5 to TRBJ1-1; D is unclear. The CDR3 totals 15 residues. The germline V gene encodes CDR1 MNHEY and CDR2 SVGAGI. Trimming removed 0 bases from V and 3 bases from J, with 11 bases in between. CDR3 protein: CASSYSKGLYTEAFF. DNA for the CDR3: TGTGCCAGCAGTTACTCGAAGGGTTTGTACACTGAAGCTTTCTTT.